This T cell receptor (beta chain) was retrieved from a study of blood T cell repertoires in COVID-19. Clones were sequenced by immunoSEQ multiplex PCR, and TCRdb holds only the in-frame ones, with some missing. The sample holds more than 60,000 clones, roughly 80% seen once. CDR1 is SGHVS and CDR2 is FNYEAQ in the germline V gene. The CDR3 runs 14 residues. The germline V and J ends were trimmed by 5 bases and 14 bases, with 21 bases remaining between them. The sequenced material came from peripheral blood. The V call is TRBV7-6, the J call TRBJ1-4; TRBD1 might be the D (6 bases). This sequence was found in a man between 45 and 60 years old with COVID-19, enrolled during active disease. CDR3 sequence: CASSLRGQQEGLFF. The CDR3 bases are TGTGCCAGCAGCCTGAGGGGACAACAAGAGGGGCTGTTTTTT. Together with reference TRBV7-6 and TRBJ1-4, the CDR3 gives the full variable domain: GAGVSQSPRYKVTKRGQDVALRCDPISGHVSLYWYRQALGQGPEFLTYFNYEAQQDKSGLPNDRFSAERPEGSISTLTIQRTEQRDSAMYRCASSLRGQQEGLFFGSGTQLSVL.